This TCR beta chain was sequenced during a study of blood T cell repertoires in COVID-19. Study at large: Samples came from the United States, Italy and Spain, spanning acute and convalescent COVID-19. PBMCs, B-cell-depleted T cells, or T cells provided the cDNA or gDNA that made up the material.

V lost 10 bases and J lost 11, with 15 bases in between. Per the germline V gene, CDR1 is LNHDA and CDR2 is SQIVND (reference sequence). The CDR3 runs to 11 residues. Data came from immunoSEQ multiplex PCR; TCRdb stores just in-frame clones and leaves some out. This sample yields about 89,000 clones, of which about 80% are seen a single time; about half belongs to the top ten. The source is a human donor in a cohort sampled during active COVID-19. The chain combines TRBV19 with TRBJ2-1, with a weak D call TRBD1 (7 bases). The specimen was peripheral blood. CDR3 nucleotide sequence: TGTGCCACCTCCAGGGGGGTAAAGCAGTTCTTC. Its translation: CATSRGVKQFF. Combining the CDR3 with reference TRBV19 and TRBJ2-1 gives the whole variable domain DGGITQSPKYLFRKEGQNVTLSCEQNLNHDAMYWYRQDPGQGLRLIYYSQIVNDFQKGDIAEGYSVSREKKESFPLTVTSAQKNPTAFYLCATSRGVKQFFGPGTRLTVL.